A single T cell receptor (beta chain) is shown here with its context. The CDR3 is 19 residues long. Germline CDR1 reads MDHEN; CDR2 reads SYDVKM. V lost 7 bases to trimming and J lost 7 bases; unmatched junction nucleotides: 22. The sample originates from a study of blood T cell repertoires in COVID-19. Study context: The cDNA or gDNA used as material had been derived from T cells, B-cell-depleted T cells, or PBMCs.

Original analysis: The authors estimated nucleated cell counts from reference gene primer amplification. Sequenced by immunoSEQ multiplex PCR; TCRdb stores in-frame clones only, minus some. The DNA gave D and trimming, while V, J and clone size come from that table. This sample has around 60,000 clones, with around four fifths found just once. Sequenced: peripheral blood. This chain uses TRBV28 with TRBJ1-4; 9 nucleotides line up with TRBD1. The sequence was obtained from a man between 65 and 80 years old with acute or convalescent COVID-19. This chain's CDR3 is CASNAPGQGIARGGEKLFF. The DNA for the CDR3 is TGTGCCAGCAACGCGCCCGGACAGGGGATCGCCCGAGGGGGTGAAAAACTGTTTTTT.